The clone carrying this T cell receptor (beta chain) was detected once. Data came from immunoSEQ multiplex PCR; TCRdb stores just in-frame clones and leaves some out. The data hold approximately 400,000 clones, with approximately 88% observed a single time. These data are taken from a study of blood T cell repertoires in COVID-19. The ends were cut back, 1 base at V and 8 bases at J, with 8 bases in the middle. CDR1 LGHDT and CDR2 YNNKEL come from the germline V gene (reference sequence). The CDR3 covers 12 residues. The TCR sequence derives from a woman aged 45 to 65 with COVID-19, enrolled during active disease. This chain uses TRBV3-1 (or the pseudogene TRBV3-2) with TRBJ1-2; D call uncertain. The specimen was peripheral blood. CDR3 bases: TGTGCCAGCAGCCAAGTTCACGGGGGCTACACCTTC. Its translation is CASSQVHGGYTF.